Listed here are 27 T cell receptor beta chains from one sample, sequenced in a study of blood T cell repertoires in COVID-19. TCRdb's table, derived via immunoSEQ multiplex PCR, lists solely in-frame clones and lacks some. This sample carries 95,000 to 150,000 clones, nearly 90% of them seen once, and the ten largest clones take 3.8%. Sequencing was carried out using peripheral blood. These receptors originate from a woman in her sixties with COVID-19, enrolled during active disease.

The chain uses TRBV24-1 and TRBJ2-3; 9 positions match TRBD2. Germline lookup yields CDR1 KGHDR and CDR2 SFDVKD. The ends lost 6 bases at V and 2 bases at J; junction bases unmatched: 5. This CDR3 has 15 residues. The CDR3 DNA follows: TGTGCCACCAGTACCAGCGGGGGGCCCACAGATACGCAGTATTTT. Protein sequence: CATSTSGGPTDTQYF.

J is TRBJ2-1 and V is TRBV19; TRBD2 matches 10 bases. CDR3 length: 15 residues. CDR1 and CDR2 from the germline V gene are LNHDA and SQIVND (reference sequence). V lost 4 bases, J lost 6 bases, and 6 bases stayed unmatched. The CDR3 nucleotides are TGTGCCAGTAGTACCGGGACTAGCGTTTTCAATGAGCAGTTCTTC. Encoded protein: CASSTGTSVFNEQFF.

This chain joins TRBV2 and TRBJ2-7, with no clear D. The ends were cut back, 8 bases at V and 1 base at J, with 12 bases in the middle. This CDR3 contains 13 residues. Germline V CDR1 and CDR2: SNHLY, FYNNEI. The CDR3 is CASGHTKSYEQYF. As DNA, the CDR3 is TGTGCCAGCGGGCATACCAAATCCTACGAGCAGTACTTC.

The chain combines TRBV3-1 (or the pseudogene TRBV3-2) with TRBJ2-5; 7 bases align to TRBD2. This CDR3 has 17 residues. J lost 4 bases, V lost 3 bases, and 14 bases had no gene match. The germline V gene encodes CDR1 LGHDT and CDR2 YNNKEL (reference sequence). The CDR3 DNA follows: TGTGCCAGCAGCCAGACAAGCACCGGGACTATCCGAGAGACCCAGTACTTC. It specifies CASSQTSTGTIRETQYF.

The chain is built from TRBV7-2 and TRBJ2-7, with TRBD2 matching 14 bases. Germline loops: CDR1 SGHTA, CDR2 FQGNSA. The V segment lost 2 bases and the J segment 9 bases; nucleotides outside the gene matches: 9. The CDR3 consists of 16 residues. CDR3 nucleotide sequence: TGTGCCAGCAGCTTAAGAGGAGGGACTAGCGGGGGAGGGCAGTACTTC. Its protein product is CASSLRGGTSGGGQYF.

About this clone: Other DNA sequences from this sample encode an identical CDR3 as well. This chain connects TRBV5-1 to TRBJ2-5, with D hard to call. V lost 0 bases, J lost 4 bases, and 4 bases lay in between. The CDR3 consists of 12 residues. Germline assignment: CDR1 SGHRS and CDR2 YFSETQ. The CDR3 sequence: CASSLAGETQYF. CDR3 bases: TGCGCCAGCAGCTTGGCCGGAGAGACCCAGTACTTC.

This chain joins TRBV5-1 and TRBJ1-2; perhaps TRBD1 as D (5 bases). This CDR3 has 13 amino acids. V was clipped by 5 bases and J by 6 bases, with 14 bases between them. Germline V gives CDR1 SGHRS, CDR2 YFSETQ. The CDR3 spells CASRTGPDNGYTF. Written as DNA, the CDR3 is TGCGCCAGCAGAACCGGACCGGACAATGGCTACACCTTC.

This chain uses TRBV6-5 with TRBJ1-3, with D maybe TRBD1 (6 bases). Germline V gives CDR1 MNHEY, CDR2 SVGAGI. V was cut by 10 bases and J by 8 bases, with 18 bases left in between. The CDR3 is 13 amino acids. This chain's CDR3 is CATQKGVADTIYF. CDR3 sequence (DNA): TGTGCCACGCAAAAGGGGGTTGCAGACACCATATATTTT.

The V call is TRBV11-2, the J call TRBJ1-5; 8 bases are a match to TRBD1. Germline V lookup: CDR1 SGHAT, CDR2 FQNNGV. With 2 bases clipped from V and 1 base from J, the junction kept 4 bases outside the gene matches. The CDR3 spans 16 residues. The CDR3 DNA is TGTGCCAGCAGCTTACGGGCAGGGGGCAGCAATCAGCCCCAGCATTTT. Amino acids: CASSLRAGGSNQPQHF.

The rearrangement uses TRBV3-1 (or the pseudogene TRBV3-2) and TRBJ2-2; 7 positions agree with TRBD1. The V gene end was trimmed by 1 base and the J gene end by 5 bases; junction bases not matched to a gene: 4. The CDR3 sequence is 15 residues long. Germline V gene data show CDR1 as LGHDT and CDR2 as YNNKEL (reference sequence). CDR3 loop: CASSQAGTATGELFF. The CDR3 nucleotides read TGTGCCAGCAGCCAAGCCGGGACAGCTACCGGGGAGCTGTTTTTT.

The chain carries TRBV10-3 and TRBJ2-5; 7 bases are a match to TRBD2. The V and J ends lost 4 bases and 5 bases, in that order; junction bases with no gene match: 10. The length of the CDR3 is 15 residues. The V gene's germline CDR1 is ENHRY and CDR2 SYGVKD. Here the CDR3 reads CAISAGRGVGETQYF. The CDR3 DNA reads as TGTGCCATCAGTGCCGGACGGGGGGTTGGGGAGACCCAGTACTTC.

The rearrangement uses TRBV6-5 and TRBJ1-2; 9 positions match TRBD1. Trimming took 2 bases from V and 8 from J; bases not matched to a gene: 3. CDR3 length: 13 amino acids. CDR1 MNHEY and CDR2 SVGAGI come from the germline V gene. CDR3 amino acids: CASSYGTGTGYTF. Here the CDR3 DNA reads TGTGCCAGCAGTTACGGGACAGGGACCGGCTACACCTTC.

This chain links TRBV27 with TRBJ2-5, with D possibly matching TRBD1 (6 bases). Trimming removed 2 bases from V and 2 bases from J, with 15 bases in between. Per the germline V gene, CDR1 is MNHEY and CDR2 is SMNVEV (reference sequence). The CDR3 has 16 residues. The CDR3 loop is CASSLTRGGDQETQYF. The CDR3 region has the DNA TGTGCCAGCAGTTTAACTAGAGGGGGAGATCAAGAGACCCAGTACTTC.

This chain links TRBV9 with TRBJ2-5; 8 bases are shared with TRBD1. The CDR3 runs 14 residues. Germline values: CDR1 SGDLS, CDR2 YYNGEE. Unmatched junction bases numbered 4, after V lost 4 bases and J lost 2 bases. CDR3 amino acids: CASSTRTGQETQYF. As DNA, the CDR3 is TGTGCCAGCAGCACCCGGACAGGGCAAGAGACCCAGTACTTC.

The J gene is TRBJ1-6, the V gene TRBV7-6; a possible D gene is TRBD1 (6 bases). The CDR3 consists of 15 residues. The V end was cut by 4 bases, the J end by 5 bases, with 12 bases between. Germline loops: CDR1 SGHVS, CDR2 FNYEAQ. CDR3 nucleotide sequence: TGTGCCAGCAGCTCCAGGGGAGGGAATAATTCACCCCTCCACTTT. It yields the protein CASSSRGGNNSPLHF.

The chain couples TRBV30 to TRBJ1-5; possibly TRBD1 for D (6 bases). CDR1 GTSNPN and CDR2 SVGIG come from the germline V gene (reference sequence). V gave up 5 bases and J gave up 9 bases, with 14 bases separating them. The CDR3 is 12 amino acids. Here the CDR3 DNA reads TGTGCCTGGGACAGGACCGGGGGGCCCCAGCATTTT. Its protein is CAWDRTGGPQHF.

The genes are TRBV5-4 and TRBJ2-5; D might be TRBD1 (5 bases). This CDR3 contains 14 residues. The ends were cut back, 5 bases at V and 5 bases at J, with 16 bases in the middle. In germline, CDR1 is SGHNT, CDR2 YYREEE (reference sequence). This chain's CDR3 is CASSSGQGLETQYF. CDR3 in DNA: TGTGCCAGCAGTTCCGGGCAGGGCCTGGAGACCCAGTACTTC.

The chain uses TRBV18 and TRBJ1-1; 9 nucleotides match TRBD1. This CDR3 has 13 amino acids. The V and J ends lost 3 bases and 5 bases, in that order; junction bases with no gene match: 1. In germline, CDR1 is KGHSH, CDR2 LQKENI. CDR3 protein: CASSPGQGTEAFF. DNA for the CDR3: TGTGCCAGCTCACCTGGACAGGGGACTGAAGCTTTCTTT.

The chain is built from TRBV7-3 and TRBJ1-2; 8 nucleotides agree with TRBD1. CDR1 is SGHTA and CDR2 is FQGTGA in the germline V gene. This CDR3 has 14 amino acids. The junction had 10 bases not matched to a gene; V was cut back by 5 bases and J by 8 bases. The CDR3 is CASSPTLQGGGYTF. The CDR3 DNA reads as TGTGCCAGCAGCCCGACCCTACAGGGGGGGGGCTACACCTTC.

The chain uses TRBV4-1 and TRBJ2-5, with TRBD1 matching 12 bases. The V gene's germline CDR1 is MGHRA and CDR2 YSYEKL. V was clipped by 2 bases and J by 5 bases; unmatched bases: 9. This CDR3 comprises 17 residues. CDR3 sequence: CASSQSRDRGLGETQYF. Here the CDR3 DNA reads TGCGCCAGCAGCCAATCCCGGGACAGGGGGCTTGGGGAGACCCAGTACTTC.

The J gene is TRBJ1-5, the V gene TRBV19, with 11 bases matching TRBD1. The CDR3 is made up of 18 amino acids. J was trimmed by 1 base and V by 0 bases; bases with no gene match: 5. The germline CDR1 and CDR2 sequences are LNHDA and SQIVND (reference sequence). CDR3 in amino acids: CASSIERDRGLSNQPQHF. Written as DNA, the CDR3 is TGTGCCAGTAGTATAGAACGGGACAGGGGGTTAAGCAATCAGCCCCAGCATTTT. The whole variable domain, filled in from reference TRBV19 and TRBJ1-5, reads DGGITQSPKYLFRKEGQNVTLSCEQNLNHDAMYWYRQDPGQGLRLIYYSQIVNDFQKGDIAEGYSVSREKKESFPLTVTSAQKNPTAFYLCASSIERDRGLSNQPQHFGDGTRLSIL.

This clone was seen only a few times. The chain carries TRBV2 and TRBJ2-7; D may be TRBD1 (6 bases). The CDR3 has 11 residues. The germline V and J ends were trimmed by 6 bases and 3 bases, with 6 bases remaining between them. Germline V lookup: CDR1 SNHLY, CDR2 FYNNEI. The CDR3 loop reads CASRGHYEQYF. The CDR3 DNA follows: TGTGCCAGCAGGGGACACTACGAGCAGTACTTC. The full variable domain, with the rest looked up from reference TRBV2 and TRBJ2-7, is EPEVTQTPSHQVTQMGQEVILRCVPISNHLYFYWYRQILGQKVEFLVSFYNNEISEKSEIFDDQFSVERPDGSNFTLKIRSTKLEDSAMYFCASRGHYEQYFGPGTRLTVT.

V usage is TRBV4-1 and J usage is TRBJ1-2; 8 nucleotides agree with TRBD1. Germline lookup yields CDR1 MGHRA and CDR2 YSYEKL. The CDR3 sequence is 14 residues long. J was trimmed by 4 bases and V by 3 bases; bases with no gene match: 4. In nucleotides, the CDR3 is TGCGCCAGCAGCCATTCAGGGGGCGGCTATGGCTACACCTTC. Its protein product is CASSHSGGGYGYTF.

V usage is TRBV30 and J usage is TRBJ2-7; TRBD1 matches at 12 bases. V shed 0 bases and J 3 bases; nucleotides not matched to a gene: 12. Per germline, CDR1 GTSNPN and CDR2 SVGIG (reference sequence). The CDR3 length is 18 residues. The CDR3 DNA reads TGTGCCTGGAGTGTTTCCGGCCCCCGGGACAGGGGGCTCTACGAGCAGTACTTC. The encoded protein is CAWSVSGPRDRGLYEQYF.

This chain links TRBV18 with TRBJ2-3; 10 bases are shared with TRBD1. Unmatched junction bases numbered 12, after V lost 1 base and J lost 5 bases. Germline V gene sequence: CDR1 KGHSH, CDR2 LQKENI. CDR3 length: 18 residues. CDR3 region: CASSPLSVATGGRDTQYF. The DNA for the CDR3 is TGTGCCAGCTCACCACTCAGCGTGGCGACAGGGGGCAGAGATACGCAGTATTTT.

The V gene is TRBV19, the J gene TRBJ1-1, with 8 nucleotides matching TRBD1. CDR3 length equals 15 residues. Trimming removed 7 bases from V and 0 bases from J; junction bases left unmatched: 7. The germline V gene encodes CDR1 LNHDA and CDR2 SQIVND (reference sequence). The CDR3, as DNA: TGTGCCAGTAAAACAGGGGGGACCGTGAACACTGAAGCTTTCTTT. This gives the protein CASKTGGTVNTEAFF.

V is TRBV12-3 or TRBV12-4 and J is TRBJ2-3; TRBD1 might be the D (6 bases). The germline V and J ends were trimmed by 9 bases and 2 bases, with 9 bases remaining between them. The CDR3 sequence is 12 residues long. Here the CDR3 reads CASRTATDTQYF. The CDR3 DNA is TGTGCCAGTAGGACAGCCACAGATACGCAGTATTTT.